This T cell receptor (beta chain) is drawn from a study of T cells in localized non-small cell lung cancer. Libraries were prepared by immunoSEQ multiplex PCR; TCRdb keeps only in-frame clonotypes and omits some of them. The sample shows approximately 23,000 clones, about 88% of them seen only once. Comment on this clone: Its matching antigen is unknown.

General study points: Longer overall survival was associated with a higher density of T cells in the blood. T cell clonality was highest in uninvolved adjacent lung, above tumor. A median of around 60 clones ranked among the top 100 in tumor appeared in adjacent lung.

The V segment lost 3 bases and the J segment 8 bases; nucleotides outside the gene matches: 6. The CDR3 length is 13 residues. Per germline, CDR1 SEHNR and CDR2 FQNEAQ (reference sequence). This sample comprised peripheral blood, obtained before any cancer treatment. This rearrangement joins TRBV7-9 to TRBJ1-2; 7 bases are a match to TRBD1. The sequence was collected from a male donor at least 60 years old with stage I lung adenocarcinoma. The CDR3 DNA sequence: TGTGCCAGCAGCTTCAATGAGGGGGCGGGCTACACCTTC. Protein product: CASSFNEGAGYTF.